What follows are 23 T cell receptor beta chains derived from one specimen sequenced in a study of Graves' ophthalmopathy and Graves' hyperthyroidism. For repertoire sequencing, the TCR beta CDR3 regions were amplified from RNA transcripts. The first-round RT-PCR employed HTBI primers together with the Qiagen OneStep RT-PCR kit. A multiplex PCR was then performed as the second round. TCRdb reprocessed the multiplex PCR reads via MiXCR and lists one record per CDR3 protein. The table lists about 640,000 distinct CDR3 sequences, approximately 39% of them singletons, with more than 3% in the top ten. The specimen was peripheral blood. The receptors here all came from an adult man with Graves' ophthalmopathy.

The table lists this clonotype with many counts. The chain couples TRBV9 to TRBJ2-7, with 11 bases matching TRBD2. The CDR3 length is 15 residues. J lost 3 bases, V lost 4 bases, and 6 bases had no gene match. Germline V gene sequence: CDR1 SGDLS, CDR2 YYNGEE. The CDR3, as DNA: TGTGCCAGCAGCCCCCGGACTAGCGGGTTCTACGAGCAGTACTTC. Amino acid sequence: CASSPRTSGFYEQYF.

The V call is TRBV19, the J call TRBJ1-1; D unresolved. In germline, CDR1 is LNHDA, CDR2 SQIVND (reference sequence). The V end lost 11 bases, the J end lost 4 bases, and 14 bases lay between the germline ends. CDR3 size: 12 residues. The CDR3 DNA sequence: TGTGCCTGGAGTTTAGTAACCACTGAAGCTTTCTTT. This sequence encodes CAWSLVTTEAFF.

The rearrangement links TRBV4-3 to TRBJ2-6; possible D gene TRBD2, 6 bases. Germline CDR1 is LGHNA and CDR2 is YSLEER. This CDR3 contains 19 residues. V was trimmed by 0 bases and J by 4 bases, leaving 19 bases between them. The DNA for the CDR3 is TGCGCCAGCAGCCAAGATACTAAATCTGGGGGGTTCGGGGCCAACGTCCTGACTTTC. The encoded protein is CASSQDTKSGGFGANVLTF.

The rearrangement uses TRBV29-1 and TRBJ1-1, with 10 bases lining up with TRBD1. The V gene end was trimmed by 4 bases and the J gene end by 5 bases; junction bases not matched to a gene: 10. Germline V lookup: CDR1 SQVTM, CDR2 ANQGSEA. The CDR3 runs to 15 residues. The CDR3 loop is CSVATVWDRGTEAFF. The CDR3 bases are TGCAGCGTTGCGACGGTGTGGGACAGGGGAACTGAAGCTTTCTTT.

The chain combines TRBV20-1 with TRBJ2-3; 9 bases are shared with TRBD2. The CDR3 contains 12 residues. V was pared by 0 bases and J by 8 bases, with 0 bases of the junction left unmatched. Per germline, CDR1 DFQATT and CDR2 SNEGSKA (reference sequence). In DNA form, the CDR3 reads TGCAGTGCTAGAGATAGCGGGAGTACGCAGTATTTT. This encodes CSARDSGSTQYF.

The chain joins TRBV13 to TRBJ2-5; D is uncertain. Per germline, CDR1 PRHDT and CDR2 FYEKMQ (reference sequence). V gave up 8 bases and J gave up 4 bases, with 14 bases separating them. The CDR3 is made up of 13 amino acids. CDR3 amino acids: CASLRRGGETQYF. CDR3 nucleotide sequence: TGTGCCAGCTTACGGCGAGGCGGAGAGACCCAGTACTTC. The variable domain in full, with the rest retrieved from reference TRBV13 and TRBJ2-5, is AAGVIQSPRHLIKEKRETATLKCYPIPRHDTVYWYQQGPGQDPQFLISFYEKMQSDKGSIPDRFSAQQFSDYHSELNMSSLELGDSALYFCASLRRGGETQYFGPGTRLLVL.

This clonotype occurred a few times. This CDR3 is CATSRWGKGGPQHF. CDR3 bases: TGTGCCACCAGCAGATGGGGGAAGGGAGGGCCTCAGCATTTT. The chain couples TRBV15 to TRBJ1-5; D is possibly TRBD1 (5 bases). Trimming shortened V by 2 bases and J by 13 bases, and 18 bases separated the two germline ends. From germline, CDR1 is LNHNV and CDR2 YYDKDF (reference sequence). The CDR3 contains 14 residues. Full variable domain (remainder filled in from reference TRBV15 and TRBJ1-5): DAMVIQNPRYQVTQFGKPVTLSCSQTLNHNVMYWYQQKSSQAPKLLFHYYDKDFNNEADTPDNFQSRRPNTSFCFLDIRSPGLGDTAMYLCATSRWGKGGPQHFGDGTRLSIL.

As for this clonotype: This may be a read error: a much more frequent sequence differs by one nucleotide. J is TRBJ1-3 and V is TRBV20-1; D possibly corresponds to TRBD1 (6 bases). Germline CDR1 and CDR2: DFQATT and SNEGSKA (reference sequence). This CDR3 spans 13 amino acids. The CDR3 sequence is CSAKGGSGSTIYF. In nucleotides, the CDR3 is TGCAGTGCTAAGGGGGGAAGTGGAAGCACCATATATTTT.

The chain couples TRBV7-6 to TRBJ2-7; TRBD1 matches 8 bases. Germline V gives CDR1 SGHVS, CDR2 FNYEAQ. CDR3 length: 14 amino acids. V trimming: 5 bases; J trimming: 7 bases; junction bases outside the gene matches: 10. The CDR3 nucleotides read TGTGCCAGCAGCGTCGAGGGCAGGGGGCAAGAGCAGTACTTC. Translated, it gives CASSVEGRGQEQYF.

This sequence joins TRBV12-3 or TRBV12-4 and TRBJ1-5; perhaps TRBD1 as D (6 bases). This CDR3 has 14 amino acids. V lost 3 bases and J 4 bases, leaving 10 bases between the germline ends. Here the CDR3 DNA reads TGTGCCAGCAGTTTCCAACAGGGAAATCAGCCCCAGCATTTT. As protein: CASSFQQGNQPQHF.

This clonotype has a count of ten or more. The chain links TRBV4-2 to TRBJ1-5; weak D call: TRBD1 (6 bases). The CDR3 has 15 amino acids. Trimming shortened V by 2 bases and J by 0 bases, and 8 bases separated the two germline ends. In germline, CDR1 is LGHNA, CDR2 YNFKEQ. The CDR3 loop is CASSQRQVSNQPQHF. The CDR3 DNA sequence: TGTGCCAGCAGCCAAAGACAGGTTAGCAATCAGCCCCAGCATTTT.

In this sample, this clonotype turned up many times. The genes are TRBV19 and TRBJ1-1; D not resolved. Germline V gene lookup returns CDR1 LNHDA and CDR2 SQIVND (reference sequence). CDR3 length equals 12 residues. V shed 3 bases and J shed 1 base, with 3 bases lying between them. The CDR3 reads CASSMGNTEAFF. The CDR3 DNA sequence: TGTGCCAGTAGTATGGGGAACACTGAAGCTTTCTTT.

The chain employs TRBV9 and TRBJ1-6; TRBD1 is a possible D gene (5 bases). The germline V gene encodes CDR1 SGDLS and CDR2 YYNGEE. V shed 8 bases and J shed 7 bases, with 16 bases lying between them. The CDR3 loop spans 14 amino acids. CDR3 in DNA: TGTGCCAGTAGTGCAACGGGGGGAAATTCACCCCTCCACTTT. This translates into CASSATGGNSPLHF.

With respect to this clonotype: The junction departs from germline at one end; a sequencing error may be responsible. The chain couples TRBV5-1 to TRBJ1-6; unclear D gene. The CDR3 contains 16 residues. Germline CDR1 is SGHRS and CDR2 is YFSETQ. CDR3 bases: TGTGCCAGCAGCCGGGCGTCTAGCTCCTATAATTCACCCCTCCACTTT. It translates to CASSRASSSYNSPLHF.

The rearrangement uses TRBV30 and TRBJ1-5; 9 positions agree with TRBD1. The CDR3 sequence is 15 residues long. Per germline, CDR1 GTSNPN and CDR2 SVGIG (reference sequence). V was pared by 1 base and J by 6 bases, with 7 bases of the junction left unmatched. The DNA for the CDR3 is TGTGCCTGGAGTGCACCGGGACAGGGAGGTCAGCCCCAGCATTTT. Protein: CAWSAPGQGGQPQHF.

J is TRBJ1-1 and V is TRBV10-3; 8 positions match TRBD1. Germline assignment: CDR1 ENHRY and CDR2 SYGVKD. Trimming cost V 6 bases and J 3 bases; bases outside gene matches: 9. The CDR3 totals 15 residues. The CDR3 spells CAIRPSGQGDTEAFF. CDR3 nucleotide sequence: TGTGCCATCAGACCCTCAGGACAGGGTGACACTGAAGCTTTCTTT.

This clonotype was detected only a few times. The chain uses TRBV4-1 and TRBJ2-7; TRBD1 aligns across 12 bases. V was clipped by 4 bases and J by 5 bases; unmatched bases: 12. Germline assignment: CDR1 MGHRA and CDR2 YSYEKL. There are 17 residues in the CDR3. CDR3 DNA: TGCGCCAGCAGCCGTCCCGGGACAGGGGGCGGACTAAACGAGCAGTACTTC. It translates to CASSRPGTGGGLNEQYF.

The sample holds many counts of this clonotype. This chain joins TRBV11-2 and TRBJ1-1; TRBD1 aligns across 8 bases. The CDR3 runs to 15 residues. Germline-derived CDR1 and CDR2 are SGHAT and FQNNGV. V shed 3 bases, J shed 0 bases, and the junction held 3 bases outside the gene matches. CDR3 loop: CASSLQGAMNTEAFF. CDR3 coding DNA: TGTGCCAGCAGCTTGCAGGGGGCCATGAACACTGAAGCTTTCTTT. The entire variable domain, with the rest obtained from reference TRBV11-2 and TRBJ1-1, is as follows: EAGVAQSPRYKIIEKRQSVAFWCNPISGHATLYWYQQILGQGPKLLIQFQNNGVVDDSQLPKDRFSAERLKGVDSTLKIQPAKLEDSAVYLCASSLQGAMNTEAFFGQGTRLTVV.

This clonotype was recorded at least ten times. This chain joins TRBV29-1 and TRBJ1-1; TRBD1 is a possible D gene (5 bases). Germline V gene lookup returns CDR1 SQVTM and CDR2 ANQGSEA. Trimming shortened V by 8 bases and J by 2 bases, and 21 bases separated the two germline ends. The CDR3 contains 15 residues. The CDR3 DNA sequence: TGCAGCATCGAAATGGGACGATTACTTAACACTGAAGCTTTCTTT. Protein sequence: CSIEMGRLLNTEAFF. Variable domain in full (rest from reference TRBV29-1 and TRBJ1-1): SAVISQKPSRDICQRGTSLTIQCQVDSQVTMMFWYRQQPGQSLTLIATANQGSEATYESGFVIDKFPISRPNLTFSTLTVSNMSPEDSSIYLCSIEMGRLLNTEAFFGQGTRLTVV.

The chain carries TRBV7-6 and TRBJ1-1, with 7 bases that match TRBD1. The CDR3 loop spans 15 amino acids. Germline trimming cut 6 bases from V and 5 bases from J; bases unmatched to any gene: 12. Germline V lookup: CDR1 SGHVS, CDR2 FNYEAQ. The CDR3 loop is CASSLRQGGGTEAFF. The CDR3 bases are TGTGCCAGCAGTTTAAGACAGGGCGGAGGAACTGAAGCTTTCTTT.

This sequence joins TRBV3-1 and TRBJ2-7; 7 bases match TRBD1. With 3 bases clipped from V and 6 bases from J, the junction kept 11 bases outside the gene matches. Looked up from germline, CDR1 is LGHDT and CDR2 is YNNKEL (reference sequence). CDR3 length: 15 amino acids. The CDR3 loop is CASSQGRGLVGEQYF. In nucleotides, the CDR3 is TGTGCCAGCAGCCAGGGAAGGGGGCTGGTTGGCGAGCAGTACTTC.

This clonotype has a count of ten or more. The chain recombines TRBV24-1 with TRBJ2-7; 7 bases agree with TRBD1. V dropped 4 bases and J dropped 6; count of bases not matched to a gene: 5. The CDR3 spans 13 residues. Per germline, CDR1 KGHDR and CDR2 SFDVKD. The CDR3 DNA reads as TGTGCCACCAGTGAGTACGACAGGGCCGAGCAGTACTTC. Translated, it gives CATSEYDRAEQYF.

The sample holds many counts of this clonotype. The CDR3 region is CSAELGQGAYEQYF. Written as DNA, the CDR3 is TGCAGTGCAGAGCTGGGACAGGGGGCTTACGAGCAGTACTTC. The rearrangement links TRBV20-1 to TRBJ2-7; TRBD1 matches at 12 bases. This CDR3 is built from 14 residues. After removal of 6 bases from V and 4 bases from J, the junction contained 7 bases not matched to a gene. Germline V gives CDR1 DFQATT, CDR2 SNEGSKA (reference sequence).